The rows below give T cell receptor beta chains drawn from one sample of a study of blood T cell repertoires in COVID-19. Clones were read by immunoSEQ multiplex PCR, and TCRdb kept only the in-frame ones, dropping some. The sample records some 200,000 clones, 80% to 90% being singletons. Sequencing was done on a sample of peripheral blood. These TCRs come from an elderly woman with acute or convalescent COVID-19. Both conserved end residues are part of each CDR3. The D gene is left open where the match is weak. Clone size is not always given. Where it is, it says once, few, many or a class for expanded clones.

clone size	D gene	V gene	J gene	CDR3 protein	CDR3 DNA
-	TRBD1	TRBV18	TRBJ2-5	CASSPQYDRGFGETQYF	TGTGCCAGCTCACCGCAATATGACAGGGGCTTCGGCGAGACCCAGTACTTC
once	TRBD1	TRBV29-1	TRBJ2-7	CSVGGTESFSYEQYF	TGCAGCGTTGGAGGGACAGAAAGTTTTTCCTACGAGCAGTACTTC
few	TRBD1	TRBV5-1	TRBJ1-4	CASSLRQGDGKLFF	TGCGCCAGCAGCTTGAGACAGGGGGACGGCAAACTGTTTTTT
few	-	TRBV18	TRBJ1-2	CASSPQRIYGYTF	TGTGCCAGCTCACCACAGCGGATCTATGGCTACACCTTC
once	-	TRBV5-1	TRBJ1-1	CASSSLLGGGDTEAFF	TGCGCCAGCAGCTCCCTTTTAGGGGGAGGGGACACTGAAGCTTTCTTT
-	TRBD1	TRBV11-2	TRBJ2-7	CASSRRGMEDEQYF	TGTGCCAGCAGCCGCAGGGGGATGGAGGACGAGCAGTACTTC
once	TRBD2	TRBV4-1	TRBJ2-7	CASSQGTSVSISYEQYF	TGCGCCAGCAGCCAAGGGACTAGCGTATCCATCTCCTACGAGCAGTACTTC
-	TRBD1	TRBV19	TRBJ1-1	CASSTLRTGWITEAFF	TGTGCCAGTAGTACTCTTCGGACAGGGTGGATAACTGAAGCTTTCTTT
-	TRBD1	TRBV7-2	TRBJ1-2	CASSLAAGTGAYGYTF	TGTGCCAGCAGCTTAGCGGCCGGGACAGGGGCCTATGGCTACACCTTC
-	TRBD1	TRBV7-6	TRBJ1-6	CASSLGQGYGSPLHF	TGTGCCAGCAGCCTCGGACAGGGGTATGGTTCACCCCTCCACTTT
-	-	TRBV19	TRBJ2-1	CASSTGQHNEQFF	TGTGCCAGTAGTACCGGACAGCACAATGAGCAGTTCTTC
-	TRBD1	TRBV2	TRBJ1-5	CASRERDSYSNQPQHF	TGTGCCAGCAGAGAGAGGGACAGCTATAGCAATCAGCCCCAGCATTTT
-	-	TRBV28	TRBJ1-1	CASNLINTEAFF	TGTGCCAGCAACCTAATCAACACTGAAGCTTTCTTT
-	-	TRBV5-1	TRBJ2-7	CASSSVTGNAYEQYF	TGCGCCAGCAGCTCTGTTACAGGGAACGCCTACGAGCAGTACTTC
-	-	TRBV7-2	TRBJ2-3	CASEGGNRDTQYF	TGTGCCTCTGAAGGGGGAAATAGAGATACGCAGTATTTT
-	-	TRBV16	TRBJ2-1	CASSQSTVYNEQFF	TGTGCCAGCAGCCAATCGACAGTTTACAATGAGCAGTTCTTC
-	TRBD1	TRBV19	TRBJ1-1	CASSITGADTEAFF	TGTGCCAGTAGTATTACAGGGGCTGACACTGAAGCTTTCTTT
-	-	TRBV6-2/TRBV6-3	TRBJ2-7	CASSYGLAAYEQYF	TGTGCCAGCAGTTACGGGCTAGCCGCCTACGAGCAGTACTTC
-	-	TRBV12-3/TRBV12-4	TRBJ2-6	CASSLAANVLTF	TGTGCCAGCAGCCTGGCGGCCAACGTCCTGACTTTC
-	-	TRBV21-1	TRBJ1-5	CASSKARTGGGQPQHF	TGTGCCAGCAGCAAAGCCCGGACAGGGGGCGGTCAGCCCCAGCATTTT
-	-	TRBV14	TRBJ1-2	CASSQTRYYGYTF	TGTGCCAGCAGCCAAACTAGATACTATGGCTACACCTTC
-	-	TRBV28	TRBJ1-2	CASRSTGYAGYTF	TGTGCCAGCAGGTCAACAGGTTATGCTGGCTACACCTTC
-	TRBD1	TRBV6-5	TRBJ2-7	CASSYSDRGREQYF	TGTGCCAGCAGTTACTCCGACAGGGGGCGCGAGCAGTACTTC
-	-	TRBV15	TRBJ1-5	CATSRVTRDQPQHF	TGTGCCACCAGCAGAGTAACTAGGGATCAGCCCCAGCATTTT
once	TRBD1	TRBV7-2	TRBJ1-1	CASTLTGGYTEAFF	TGTGCCAGCACCCTAACAGGGGGATACACTGAAGCTTTCTTT
-	-	TRBV6-5	TRBJ1-2	CASSYSGREGGYTF	TGTGCCAGCAGTTACTCCGGCAGGGAAGGTGGCTACACCTTC
-	-	TRBV24-1	TRBJ2-7	CATSESFEIASYEQYF	TGTGCCACCAGTGAGTCATTCGAGATTGCATCCTACGAGCAGTACTTC
-	-	TRBV28	TRBJ2-1	CASSGGLSEQFF	TGTGCCAGCAGTGGGGGCCTTTCTGAGCAGTTCTTC
-	-	TRBV27	TRBJ2-5	CASSLVGVLETQYF	TGTGCCAGCAGTTTGGTAGGGGTCCTTGAGACCCAGTACTTC
-	-	TRBV30	TRBJ1-1	CAWSVLEGVNTEAFF	TGTGCCTGGAGTGTACTAGAGGGGGTGAACACTGAAGCTTTCTTT
-	TRBD1	TRBV5-4	TRBJ1-2	CASSRTGNYGCTF	TGTGCCAGCAGCCGGACAGGGAACTATGGCTGCACCTTC
-	-	TRBV28	TRBJ1-2	CASISPGDNYGYTF	TGTGCCAGCATCTCGCCAGGGGATAACTATGGCTACACCTTC
-	-	TRBV7-3	TRBJ2-2	CASSPDRLNTGELFF	TGTGCCAGCAGCCCGGACAGACTCAACACCGGGGAGCTGTTTTTT
once	-	TRBV3-1/TRBV3-2	TRBJ2-2	CASSVRENTGELFF	TGTGCCAGCAGCGTGCGGGAGAACACCGGGGAGCTGTTTTTT
-	-	TRBV6-5	TRBJ2-7	CASSYSRRRYEQYF	TGTGCCAGCAGTTACTCGCGGAGGCGATACGAGCAGTACTTC
-	-	TRBV27	TRBJ1-2	CASSLSGGTWGYGYTF	TGTGCCAGCAGTTTATCGGGGGGGACCTGGGGCTATGGCTACACCTTC
-	-	TRBV7-8	TRBJ1-3	CASSSGPSSGNTIYF	TGTGCCAGCAGCTCTGGGCCGAGCTCTGGAAACACCATATATTTT
once	-	TRBV7-2	TRBJ2-3	CASSPRSGLYADTQYF	TGTGCCAGCAGCCCTCGGTCGGGTTTATACGCAGATACGCAGTATTTT
-	-	TRBV14	TRBJ2-1	CASSQAFDRFLTDEQFF	TGTGCCAGCAGCCAAGCCTTTGACAGGTTCCTTACGGATGAGCAGTTCTTC
-	-	TRBV18	TRBJ1-1	CASSPTGTPNTEAFF	TGTGCCAGCTCACCAACCGGGACACCGAACACTGAAGCTTTCTTT
-	TRBD2	TRBV7-6	TRBJ2-3	CASSLAPGLAGGGGTDTQYF	TGTGCCAGCAGCTTAGCCCCGGGACTAGCGGGAGGGGGGGGCACAGATACGCAGTATTTT
-	-	TRBV18	TRBJ1-4	CASSPGEKLFF	TGTGCCAGCTCTCCGGGTGAAAAACTGTTTTTT
-	-	TRBV11-3	TRBJ2-1	CASSFPGLVNEQFF	TGTGCCAGCAGCTTCCCAGGGTTAGTTAATGAGCAGTTCTTC
-	TRBD1	TRBV2	TRBJ2-1	CASTTDRASYNEQFF	TGTGCCAGCACCACGGACAGGGCCTCCTACAATGAGCAGTTCTTC
-	TRBD1	TRBV19	TRBJ1-5	CASSIPGQGGQPQHF	TGTGCCAGTAGTATACCGGGACAGGGCGGGCAGCCCCAGCATTTT
once	-	TRBV6-5	TRBJ1-4	CASEYTGATNEKLFF	TGTGCCAGCGAATATACCGGAGCAACTAATGAAAAACTGTTTTTT
-	-	TRBV19	TRBJ1-5	CASRTHSNQPQHF	TGTGCCAGTAGGACACATAGCAATCAGCCCCAGCATTTT
-	TRBD2	TRBV6-1	TRBJ2-7	CASSEALVSGGVFYEQYF	TGTGCCAGCAGTGAAGCATTGGTATCGGGAGGGGTTTTCTACGAGCAGTACTTC